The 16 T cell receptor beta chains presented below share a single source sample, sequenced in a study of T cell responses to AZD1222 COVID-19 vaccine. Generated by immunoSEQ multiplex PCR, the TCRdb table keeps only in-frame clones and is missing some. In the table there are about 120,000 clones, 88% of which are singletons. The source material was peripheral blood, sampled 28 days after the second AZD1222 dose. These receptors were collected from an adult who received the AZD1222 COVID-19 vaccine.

The CDR3 region has the DNA TGTGCCATCACGGCAGGGGAATACTATAATTCACCCCTCCACTTT. Its translation is CAITAGEYYNSPLHF. V is TRBV10-3 and J is TRBJ1-6; tentative D call: TRBD1 (6 bases). Deletions cut 7 bases from V and 3 bases from J, with 13 bases between. Germline CDR1 and CDR2: ENHRY and SYGVKD. This CDR3 contains 15 residues.

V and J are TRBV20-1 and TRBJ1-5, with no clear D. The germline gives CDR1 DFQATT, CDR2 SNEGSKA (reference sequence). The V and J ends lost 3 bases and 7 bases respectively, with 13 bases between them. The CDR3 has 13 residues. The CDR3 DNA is TGCAGTGCTAGTGCTTCCCACGGACAGCCCCAGCATTTT. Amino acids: CSASASHGQPQHF.

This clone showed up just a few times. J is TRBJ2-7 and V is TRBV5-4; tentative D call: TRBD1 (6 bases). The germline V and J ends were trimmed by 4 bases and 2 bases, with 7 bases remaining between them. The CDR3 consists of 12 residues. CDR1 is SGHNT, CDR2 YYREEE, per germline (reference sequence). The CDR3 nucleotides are TGTGCCAGCAGCAGACAGGCCTACGAGCAGTACTTC. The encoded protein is CASSRQAYEQYF.

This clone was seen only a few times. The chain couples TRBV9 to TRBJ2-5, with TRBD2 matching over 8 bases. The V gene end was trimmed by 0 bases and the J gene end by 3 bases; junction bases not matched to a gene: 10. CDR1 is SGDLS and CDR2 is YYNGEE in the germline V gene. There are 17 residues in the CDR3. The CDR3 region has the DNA TGTGCCAGCAGCGTAGCTGGGGTAGCGGGGCTCAAAGAGACCCAGTACTTC. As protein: CASSVAGVAGLKETQYF.

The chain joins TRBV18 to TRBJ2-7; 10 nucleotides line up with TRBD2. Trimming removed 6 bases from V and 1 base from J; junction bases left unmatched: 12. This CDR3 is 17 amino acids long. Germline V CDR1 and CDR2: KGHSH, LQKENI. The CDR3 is CASSYIASGSTSYEQYF. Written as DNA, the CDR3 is TGTGCCAGCTCCTACATCGCTAGCGGGAGTACGTCCTACGAGCAGTACTTC.

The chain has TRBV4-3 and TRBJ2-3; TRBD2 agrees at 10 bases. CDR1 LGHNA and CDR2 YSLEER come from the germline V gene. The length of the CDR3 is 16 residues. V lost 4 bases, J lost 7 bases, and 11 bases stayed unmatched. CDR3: CASSPEGLARRNTQYF. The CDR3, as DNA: TGCGCCAGCAGCCCCGAGGGACTAGCGAGGAGAAATACGCAGTATTTT.

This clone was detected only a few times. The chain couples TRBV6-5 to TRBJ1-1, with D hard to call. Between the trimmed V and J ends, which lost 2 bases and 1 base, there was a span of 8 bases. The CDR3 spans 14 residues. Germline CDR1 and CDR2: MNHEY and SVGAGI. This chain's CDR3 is CASSYLHSNTEAFF. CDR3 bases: TGTGCCAGCAGTTACCTCCACTCGAACACTGAAGCTTTCTTT.

The CDR3: CASSPGGSGSGNTIYF. CDR3 DNA sequence: TGTGCCAGCAGCCCAGGGGGTTCTGGCTCTGGAAACACCATATATTTT. The chain couples TRBV7-2 to TRBJ1-3, with TRBD1 matching 7 bases. The CDR3 is made up of 16 amino acids. The junction had 7 bases not matched to a gene; V was cut back by 5 bases and J by 0 bases. Looked up from germline, CDR1 is SGHTA and CDR2 is FQGNSA.

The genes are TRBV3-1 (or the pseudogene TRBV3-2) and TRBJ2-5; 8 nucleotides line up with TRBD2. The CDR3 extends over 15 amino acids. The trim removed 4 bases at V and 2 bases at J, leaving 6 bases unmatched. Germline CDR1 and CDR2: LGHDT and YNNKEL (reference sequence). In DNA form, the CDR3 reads TGTGCCAGCAGCCCGACATTAGCGGGGCAAGAGACCCAGTACTTC. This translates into CASSPTLAGQETQYF.

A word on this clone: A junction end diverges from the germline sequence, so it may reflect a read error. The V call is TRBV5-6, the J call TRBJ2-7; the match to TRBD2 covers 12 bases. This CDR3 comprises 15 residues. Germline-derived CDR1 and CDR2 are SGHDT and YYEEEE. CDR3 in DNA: TGTGCCAGCAGCCAGGTAGGACTAGCGGGGTACGCGCAGTACTTC. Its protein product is CASSQVGLAGYAQYF.

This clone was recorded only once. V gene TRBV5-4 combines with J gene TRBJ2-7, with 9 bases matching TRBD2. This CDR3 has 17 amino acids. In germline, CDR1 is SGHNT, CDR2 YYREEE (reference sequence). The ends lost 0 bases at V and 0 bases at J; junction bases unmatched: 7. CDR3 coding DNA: TGTGCCAGCAGCTTGGGTAGCGGGGGCTATAGCTCCTACGAGCAGTACTTC. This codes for CASSLGSGGYSSYEQYF. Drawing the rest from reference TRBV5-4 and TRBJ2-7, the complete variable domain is ETGVTQSPTHLIKTRGQQVTLRCSSQSGHNTVSWYQQALGQGPQFIFQYYREEENGRGNFPPRFSGLQFPNYSSELNVNALELDDSALYLCASSLGSGGYSSYEQYFGPGTRLTVT.

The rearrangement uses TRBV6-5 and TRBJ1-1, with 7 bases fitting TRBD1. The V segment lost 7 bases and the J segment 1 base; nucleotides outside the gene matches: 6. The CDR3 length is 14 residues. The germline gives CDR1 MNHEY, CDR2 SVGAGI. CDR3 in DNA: TGTGCCAGCACCAAGACAGGGAGGAACACTGAAGCTTTCTTT. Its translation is CASTKTGRNTEAFF.

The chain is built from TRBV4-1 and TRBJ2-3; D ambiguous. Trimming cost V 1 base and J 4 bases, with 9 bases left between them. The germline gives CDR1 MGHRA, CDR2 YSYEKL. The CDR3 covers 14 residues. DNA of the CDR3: TGCGCCAGCAGCCAAGGTTGGGGTCCAGATACGCAGTATTTT. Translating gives CASSQGWGPDTQYF.

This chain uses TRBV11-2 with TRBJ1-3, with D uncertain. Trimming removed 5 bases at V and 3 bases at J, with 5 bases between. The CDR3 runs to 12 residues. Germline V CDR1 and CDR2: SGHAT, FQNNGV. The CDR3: CASSRSGNTIYF. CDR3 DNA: TGTGCCAGCAGCAGGAGTGGAAACACCATATATTTT.

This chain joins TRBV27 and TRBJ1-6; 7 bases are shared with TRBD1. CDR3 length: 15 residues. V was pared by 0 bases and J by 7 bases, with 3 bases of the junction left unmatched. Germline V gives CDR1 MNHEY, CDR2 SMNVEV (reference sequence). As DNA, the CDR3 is TGTGCCAGCAGTTTATCTAGGGACAGCAATTCACCCCTCCACTTT. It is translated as CASSLSRDSNSPLHF.

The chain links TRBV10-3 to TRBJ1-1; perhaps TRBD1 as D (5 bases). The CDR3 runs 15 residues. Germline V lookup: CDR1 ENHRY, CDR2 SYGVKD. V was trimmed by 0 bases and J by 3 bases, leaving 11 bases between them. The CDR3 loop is CAISESGGRDTEAFF. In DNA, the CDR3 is TGTGCCATCAGTGAGTCGGGGGGACGCGACACTGAAGCTTTCTTT.